These 31 T cell receptor beta chains came from one sample sequenced in a study of Graves' ophthalmopathy and Graves' hyperthyroidism. RNA transcripts served as template for amplifying TCR beta CDR3 sequences. The library came from an HTBI-primed first-round RT-PCR and a second-round multiplex PCR. In TCRdb, the multiplex PCR reads were re-called with MiXCR into one record per CDR3 protein. The sample contains about 480,000 distinct CDR3 sequences, over 13% of which appear only once. Sequencing used blood. The receptors stem from a woman aged 25 to 45 with Graves' ophthalmopathy.

This clonotype was observed many times. This CDR3 is missing its conserved last phenylalanine or tryptophan, likely due to a read error. The V and J genes are TRBV28 and TRBJ2-5, with 12 bases identical to TRBD2. Germline assignment: CDR1 MDHEN and CDR2 SYDVKM. Trimming at V came to 6 bases and at J to 3 bases, leaving 8 bases not matched to a gene. The CDR3 is made up of 16 amino acids. The CDR3 loop reads CASSYLRTSGKETQYL. As DNA, the CDR3 is TGTGCCAGCAGCTACCTCCGGACTAGCGGGAAAGAGACCCAGTACCTC.

This clonotype has ten or more counts. The chain has TRBV12-3 or TRBV12-4 and TRBJ1-1, with 7 positions matching TRBD1. The V and J ends lost 6 bases and 7 bases, in that order; junction bases with no gene match: 11. The CDR3 length is 14 residues. The CDR3 reads CASSNQQGLGEAFF. Written as DNA, the CDR3 is TGTGCCAGCAGCAATCAACAGGGGTTAGGTGAAGCTTTCTTT.

This clonotype was seen only once. V is TRBV10-2 and J is TRBJ2-2; no reliable D call. Germline CDR1 and CDR2: WSHSY and SAAADI. V was trimmed by 6 bases and J by 0 bases, leaving 11 bases between them. The CDR3 covers 15 residues. The CDR3 nucleotides are TGCGCCAGCAGACACTCGGGTCCGAACACCGGGGAGCTGTTTTTT. Protein product: CASRHSGPNTGELFF.

In this sample, this clonotype turned up many times. The chain recombines TRBV28 with TRBJ2-7, with D possibly matching TRBD2 (5 bases). CDR1 and CDR2 from the germline V gene are MDHEN and SYDVKM. The CDR3 extends over 14 amino acids. The V end lost 3 bases, the J end lost 5 bases, and 14 bases lay between the germline ends. CDR3 DNA sequence: TGTGCCAGCAGTTTGGTGATAGCGCGGCACGAGCAGTACTTC. Its translation: CASSLVIARHEQYF.

A note on this clonotype: Possible read error: a much larger clone is one base away. CDR3: CSAEGGQGNTEACF. In DNA, the CDR3 is TGCAGTGCGGAAGGGGGACAGGGGAACACTGAAGCTTGCTTT. This rearrangement joins TRBV20-1 to TRBJ1-1; 10 nucleotides line up with TRBD1. Germline values: CDR1 DFQATT, CDR2 SNEGSKA (reference sequence). The length of the CDR3 is 14 residues.

This clonotype was observed at least ten times. The chain has TRBV27 and TRBJ2-7, with 7 bases identical to TRBD1. V lost 4 bases, J lost 3 bases, and 3 bases stayed unmatched. Per the germline V gene, CDR1 is MNHEY and CDR2 is SMNVEV (reference sequence). The CDR3 runs 13 residues. The DNA for the CDR3 is TGTGCCAGCAGTTGGTCAGGGGGCTACGAGCAGTACTTC. Translation: CASSWSGGYEQYF.

This clonotype was detected ten times or more. The chain employs TRBV6-1 and TRBJ1-2; no reliable D call. V gave up 5 bases and J gave up 4 bases, with 20 bases separating them. The CDR3 totals 16 residues. CDR1 is MNHNS, CDR2 SASEGT, per germline. The CDR3 loop is CASSYALGFATYGYTF. Written as DNA, the CDR3 is TGTGCCAGCAGTTACGCGCTTGGGTTCGCAACCTATGGCTACACCTTC.

This clonotype was counted ten times or more. The genes are TRBV6-5 and TRBJ1-2; possible D gene TRBD1, 5 bases. The CDR3 sequence is 15 residues long. The ends were cut back, 0 bases at V and 7 bases at J, with 15 bases in the middle. Germline V CDR1 and CDR2: MNHEY, SVGAGI. The CDR3 bases are TGTGCCAGCAGTTACTCGGGGGGGATTCGCTTTGGCTACACCTTC. This codes for CASSYSGGIRFGYTF.

The sample holds many counts of this clonotype. The V gene is TRBV7-2, the J gene TRBJ2-2, with D possibly TRBD2 on 6 matching bases. The V end was cut by 5 bases, the J end by 1 base, with 8 bases between. CDR3 length: 14 amino acids. Germline V gene lookup returns CDR1 SGHTA and CDR2 FQGNSA. The CDR3 DNA follows: TGTGCCAGCAGCAAGGGAGGGAACACCGGGGAGCTGTTTTTT. It codes for CASSKGGNTGELFF.

This clonotype was detected many times. This rearrangement joins TRBV29-1 to TRBJ2-5; 9 positions agree with TRBD1. Germline loops: CDR1 SQVTM, CDR2 ANQGSEA. V shed 4 bases, J shed 4 bases, and the junction held 10 bases outside the gene matches. There are 15 residues in the CDR3. The CDR3 coding sequence is TGCAGCGTTGGGTCCCCGGGACAGGGTCCAGAGACCCAGTACTTC. Translation gives CSVGSPGQGPETQYF.

This clonotype was observed many times. The chain is built from TRBV20-1 and TRBJ1-1; no reliable D call. From germline, CDR1 is DFQATT and CDR2 SNEGSKA (reference sequence). The CDR3 has 11 amino acids. V lost 6 bases and J 10 bases, leaving 15 bases between the germline ends. The CDR3 loop is CSAVRGIGAFF. CDR3 DNA sequence: TGCAGTGCCGTGCGGGGTATAGGAGCTTTCTTT.

This clonotype has at least ten counts. The chain carries TRBV7-2 and TRBJ1-3, with no clear D. Trimming stripped 4 bases from V and 7 bases from J, with 17 bases between. This CDR3 comprises 15 residues. CDR1 and CDR2 (germline): SGHTA, FQGNSA. The CDR3 coding sequence is TGTGCCAGCAGCTCCTCGGACGTGGGAGGCAACACCATATATTTT. Its protein product is CASSSSDVGGNTIYF.

This clonotype was recorded many times. Here the CDR3 reads CATSRYRAEQETQYF. The CDR3 DNA sequence: TGTGCCACCAGCAGATACAGGGCGGAACAAGAGACCCAGTACTTC. The chain couples TRBV15 to TRBJ2-5; TRBD1 might be the D (6 bases). With 2 bases removed from V and 2 bases from J, the gap between germline ends came to 12 bases. This CDR3 contains 15 residues. Per the germline V gene, CDR1 is LNHNV and CDR2 is YYDKDF (reference sequence).

This clonotype was picked up many times. The chain employs TRBV14 and TRBJ2-7; D not certain. The germline V gene has CDR1 SGHDN and CDR2 FVKESK. Trimming removed 2 bases from V and 5 bases from J, with 7 bases in between. CDR3 length: 12 residues. CDR3 coding DNA: TGTGCCAGCAGCCAATTTAGGAACGAGCAGTACTTC. It yields the protein CASSQFRNEQYF.

This clonotype has a count of ten or more. The CDR3 spells CASSPRTEEAFF. The CDR3 region has the DNA TGTGCCAGCAGTCCGCGGACCGAAGAAGCTTTCTTT. The chain carries TRBV12-3 or TRBV12-4 and TRBJ1-1, with D unresolved. This CDR3 has 12 amino acids. V lost 5 bases, J lost 8 bases, and 12 bases lay in between.

The table lists this clonotype with many counts. V and J are TRBV28 and TRBJ2-4; D is unresolved. Germline CDR1 and CDR2: MDHEN and SYDVKM. V lost 6 bases to trimming and J lost 0 bases, with 12 bases between them. CDR3 length: 15 residues. The CDR3, as DNA: TGTGCCAGCAGCGGGCGTGGGTTAGCCAAAAACATTCAGTACTTC. Its protein is CASSGRGLAKNIQYF.

The sample holds many counts of this clonotype. The chain has TRBV12-3 or TRBV12-4 and TRBJ2-7; unclear D gene. V was clipped by 4 bases and J by 5 bases, with 15 bases between them. The CDR3 runs to 14 residues. In nucleotides, the CDR3 is TGTGCCAGCAGTTCCGAGGACCCTTTTGACGAGCAGTACTTC. Translation: CASSSEDPFDEQYF.

V gene TRBV28 combines with J gene TRBJ2-7; D remains unclear. The V end was cut by 5 bases, the J end by 3 bases, with 11 bases between. The germline V gene has CDR1 MDHEN and CDR2 SYDVKM. This CDR3 is 13 amino acids long. The CDR3 bases are TGTGCCAGCAGTCCCCGCGTCCTCTACGAGCAGTACTTC. This translates into CASSPRVLYEQYF.

This clonotype was seen at least ten times. V and J are TRBV28 and TRBJ1-5, with a tentative D call TRBD1 (5 bases). There are 16 residues in the CDR3. Germline V gene sequence: CDR1 MDHEN, CDR2 SYDVKM. The ends were cut back, 7 bases at V and 2 bases at J, with 18 bases in the middle. The CDR3 loop is CASTSLTGFGNQPQHF. CDR3 in DNA: TGTGCCAGCACATCTCTCACAGGTTTTGGCAATCAGCCCCAGCATTTT.

This clonotype was observed a few times. V and J are TRBV4-1 and TRBJ2-7; D not resolved. CDR3 length: 13 amino acids. Trimming pared 1 base from V and 2 bases from J, leaving 6 bases between. From germline, CDR1 is MGHRA and CDR2 YSYEKL. CDR3 amino acids: CASSQAPTYEQYF. CDR3 nucleotides: TGCGCCAGCAGCCAAGCTCCAACCTACGAGCAGTACTTC.

This clonotype was observed at least ten times. The rearrangement uses TRBV28 and TRBJ2-7, with D hard to call. V was pared by 6 bases and J by 4 bases, with 10 bases between. The CDR3 runs to 12 residues. Germline CDR1 reads MDHEN; CDR2 reads SYDVKM. This CDR3 is CASRHAGYEQYF. The CDR3 nucleotides read TGTGCCAGCAGACACGCAGGTTACGAGCAGTACTTC.

This chain uses TRBV19 with TRBJ2-2, with 7 bases matching TRBD1. The CDR3 is 13 residues long. V trimming: 8 bases; J trimming: 7 bases; junction bases outside the gene matches: 7. Germline CDR1 LNHDA, CDR2 SQIVND (reference sequence). Here the CDR3 reads CASGTGDGGELFF. DNA of the CDR3: TGTGCCAGTGGAACAGGGGATGGCGGGGAGCTGTTTTTT.

This clonotype was observed many times. One junction end disagrees with the germline gene, perhaps due to a read error. The rearrangement joins TRBV20-1 to TRBJ1-2; D call uncertain. This CDR3 contains 14 residues. Germline lookup yields CDR1 DFQATT and CDR2 SNEGSKA (reference sequence). CDR3 region: CSAREALTFYGYTF. The CDR3 nucleotides are TGCAGTGCCAGAGAGGCTCTTACCTTCTATGGCTACACCTTC.

The table lists this clonotype with many counts. The V and J genes are TRBV4-1 and TRBJ2-5; D might be TRBD2 (5 bases). CDR1 MGHRA and CDR2 YSYEKL come from the germline V gene. V was cut by 8 bases and J by 5 bases, with 12 bases left in between. The CDR3 sequence is 12 residues long. The CDR3 sequence: CASRGAVETQYF. In DNA form, the CDR3 reads TGCGCCAGCCGGGGAGCCGTGGAGACCCAGTACTTC.

Comment on this clonotype: Lacking the conserved final phenylalanine or tryptophan, this CDR3 likely reflects a read error. This rearrangement joins TRBV28 to TRBJ1-1; TRBD1 matches at 8 bases. Trimming took 5 bases from V and 4 from J; bases not matched to a gene: 6. Germline assignment: CDR1 MDHEN and CDR2 SYDVKM. The CDR3 consists of 14 residues. The CDR3 is CASSDRGGFTEAFV. CDR3 sequence (DNA): TGTGCCAGCAGTGACAGGGGTGGCTTCACTGAAGCTTTCGTT.

This clonotype was seen many times. V gene TRBV7-2 combines with J gene TRBJ2-7; the match to TRBD2 covers 11 bases. The CDR3 spans 15 residues. The ends lost 4 bases at V and 7 bases at J; junction bases unmatched: 9. Germline loops: CDR1 SGHTA, CDR2 FQGNSA. CDR3: CASSSYSSGRREQYF. The CDR3 DNA sequence: TGTGCCAGCAGCTCCTACTCTAGCGGGAGGCGGGAGCAGTACTTC.

This clonotype was seen a few times. Relative to the germline gene, one junction end is altered; a read error may explain this. CDR3 sequence (DNA): TGTGCCAGCAGTTTATATCCAGGGGGAGGTACTTACGAGCGGTACTTC. It yields the protein CASSLYPGGGTYERYF. The chain couples TRBV28 to TRBJ2-7, with D perhaps TRBD1 (7 bases). The CDR3 loop spans 16 amino acids. The germline V gene has CDR1 MDHEN and CDR2 SYDVKM.

This clonotype was picked up many times. The chain couples TRBV3-1 to TRBJ1-2; weak D call: TRBD1 (6 bases). The CDR3 is 13 residues long. With 4 bases removed from V and 4 bases from J, the gap between germline ends came to 10 bases. Germline V gene data show CDR1 as LGHDT and CDR2 as YNNKEL (reference sequence). CDR3 amino acids: CASSPHRAYGYTF. The CDR3 region has the DNA TGTGCCAGCAGCCCCCACAGGGCCTATGGCTACACCTTC.

In its sample, this clonotype was seen many times. The chain recombines TRBV11-1 with TRBJ1-2, with D unresolved. V was trimmed by 7 bases and J by 1 base, leaving 19 bases between them. CDR3 length: 16 residues. In germline, CDR1 is SGHAT, CDR2 FQDESV (reference sequence). CDR3 sequence reads: CASTRSELGNNYGYTF. As DNA, the CDR3 is TGTGCCAGCACCCGGTCGGAATTAGGAAATAACTATGGCTACACCTTC.

The genes are TRBV6-1 and TRBJ1-5; D remains ambiguous. The CDR3 spans 15 residues. The germline gives CDR1 MNHNS, CDR2 SASEGT. Trimming took 7 bases from V and 5 from J, leaving 18 bases between them. This CDR3 reads CASTTRAPTDQPQHF. CDR3 coding DNA: TGTGCCAGCACCACAAGGGCCCCTACAGATCAGCCCCAGCATTTT.

This sequence joins TRBV24-1 and TRBJ2-5; D not certain. There are 15 residues in the CDR3. Trimming pared 1 base from V and 5 bases from J, leaving 13 bases between. The germline V gene has CDR1 KGHDR and CDR2 SFDVKD. The CDR3 spells CATSDFWADVETQYF. DNA for the CDR3: TGTGCCACCAGTGATTTTTGGGCAGATGTCGAGACCCAGTACTTC.